The 24 T cell receptor beta chains given below trace back to one sample, sequenced in a study of CXCR3-negative and CXCR3-positive naive CD8 T cells. The authors made the TRB cDNA libraries by 5' RACE using UMI labels. TCRdb reprocessed the 5' RACE reads and reports one entry per CDR3 protein, with no DNA. This sample's table has 100,000 to 150,000 distinct CDR3 sequences. Sequencing was done on a sample of naive CXCR3- CD8+ T cells from blood. Stated subset: CD45RO-CCR7+CD27+CD95- naive CD8+ T cells lacking CXCR3 (TNR3-). The receptors derive from a human donor in good health. Some clones in this sample may be carry-over from other donors' samples.

V gene TRBV6-2 or TRBV6-3 combines with J gene TRBJ2-2; without DNA, the TCRdb call of TRBD1 cannot be checked. This CDR3 is built from 15 residues. Per the germline V gene, CDR1 is MNHEY and CDR2 is SVGEGT. CDR3 loop: CASRPGQEHTGELFF.

J is TRBJ2-1 and V is TRBV27; TCRdb lists TRBD1, though no DNA is available to test this call. Germline loops: CDR1 MNHEY, CDR2 SMNVEV (reference sequence). The CDR3 loop spans 16 amino acids. CDR3 sequence reads: CASTLIKGGIINEQFF.

V is TRBV15 and J is TRBJ2-1; TCRdb gives TRBD1 as the D gene, but with no DNA this cannot be confirmed. Germline CDR1 reads LNHNV; CDR2 reads YYDKDF (reference sequence). The CDR3 spans 15 residues. The CDR3 is CATSAGDRVSDEQFF.

The V call is TRBV7-9, the J call TRBJ2-1; the TCRdb call, TRBD1, lacks DNA for checking. Germline V gene sequence: CDR1 SEHNR, CDR2 FQNEAQ (reference sequence). There are 17 residues in the CDR3. The CDR3 spells CASSPGTGYGGGNEQFF.

This chain uses TRBV29-1 with TRBJ2-5. In germline, CDR1 is SQVTM, CDR2 ANQGSEA. The CDR3 is 12 amino acids. This CDR3 reads CSVEDQGETQYF.

This chain's CDR3 is CASSRRDFSYEQYF. The gene calls are TRBV6-1 and TRBJ2-7; there is no DNA to check the TCRdb D call of TRBD2. The CDR3 covers 14 residues. Per germline, CDR1 MNHNS and CDR2 SASEGT.

This chain connects TRBV4-3 to TRBJ1-1. Germline CDR1 LGHNA, CDR2 YSLEER. This CDR3 has 15 amino acids. CDR3: CASSQVNMGDTEAFF.

This chain uses TRBV13 with TRBJ1-2; TCRdb gives TRBD1 as the D gene, but with no DNA this cannot be confirmed. The CDR3 is 15 amino acids. Per germline, CDR1 PRHDT and CDR2 FYEKMQ (reference sequence). This CDR3 reads CASSPWTGGGYGYTF.

This rearrangement joins TRBV11-2 to TRBJ1-2. The germline CDR1 and CDR2 sequences are SGHAT and FQNNGV. The CDR3 is 12 residues long. CDR3 residues: CASSSLESGYTF.

The chain uses TRBV5-1 and TRBJ1-4. Per germline, CDR1 SGHRS and CDR2 YFSETQ. This CDR3 is 16 amino acids long. This CDR3 is CASSQRGAATNEKLFF.

The J gene is TRBJ1-1, the V gene TRBV29-1. Germline CDR1 is SQVTM and CDR2 is ANQGSEA. The CDR3 has 12 residues. The CDR3 is CSVEDITPEAFF.

The rearrangement joins TRBV30 to TRBJ1-1. The V gene's germline CDR1 is GTSNPN and CDR2 SVGIG (reference sequence). The length of the CDR3 is 13 residues. The CDR3 protein is CAWTLTLNTEAFF.

The chain couples TRBV4-1 to TRBJ1-1; TCRdb's D call, TRBD1, is unchecked because there is no DNA. The germline CDR1 and CDR2 sequences are MGHRA and YSYEKL. CDR3 size: 16 residues. The CDR3 region is CASSQAQTAYFAEAFF.

The genes are TRBV7-8 and TRBJ2-3; TCRdb gives TRBD2 as the D gene, but with no DNA this cannot be confirmed. CDR3 length equals 16 residues. Germline-derived CDR1 and CDR2 are SGHVS and FQNEAQ. This CDR3 is CASSALLAGGTDTQYF.

The rearrangement uses TRBV12-3 or TRBV12-4 and TRBJ2-5; TCRdb picks TRBD2, but there is no DNA to check that call. This CDR3 comprises 14 residues. The CDR3 sequence is CASSFGTSWETQYF.

The V gene is TRBV28, the J gene TRBJ1-5. CDR3 size: 16 residues. The germline gives CDR1 MDHEN, CDR2 SYDVKM. CDR3 in amino acids: CASNGRPVYSNQPQHF.

This chain uses TRBV28 with TRBJ2-7. Germline V lookup: CDR1 MDHEN, CDR2 SYDVKM. This CDR3 is built from 14 residues. This CDR3 reads CASGPAGTTYEQYF.

V gene TRBV7-9 combines with J gene TRBJ2-1; TCRdb's D call, TRBD1, is unchecked because there is no DNA. The CDR3 is 16 residues long. Germline V gene sequence: CDR1 SEHNR, CDR2 FQNEAQ (reference sequence). CDR3 region: CATPMTGASSYNEQFF.

V and J are TRBV4-1 and TRBJ2-2; the D call from TCRdb, TRBD2, cannot be confirmed without DNA. The CDR3 totals 17 residues. Germline CDR1 and CDR2: MGHRA and YSYEKL. The CDR3 sequence is CASSPSAAGGNTGELFF.

CDR3 region: CASSEDRTNYGYTF. The genes are TRBV6-1 and TRBJ1-2. This CDR3 is built from 14 residues. Germline CDR1 reads MNHNS; CDR2 reads SASEGT.

This sequence joins TRBV20-1 and TRBJ2-3; TCRdb indicates TRBD1, and absent DNA this call remains unverified. Germline V gives CDR1 DFQATT, CDR2 SNEGSKA (reference sequence). This CDR3 spans 13 amino acids. The CDR3 sequence: CSARAGAWDTQYF.

The chain employs TRBV5-1 and TRBJ2-1; TCRdb lists TRBD1, though no DNA is available to test this call. Germline V gives CDR1 SGHRS, CDR2 YFSETQ. The CDR3 consists of 18 residues. Here the CDR3 reads CASSQFGQDHESDNEQFF. The variable domain in full, completed from reference TRBV5-1 and TRBJ2-1, reads KAGVTQTPRYLIKTRGQQVTLSCSPISGHRSVSWYQQTPGQGLQFLFEYFSETQRNKGNFPGRFSGRQFSNSRSEMNVSTLELGDSALYLCASSQFGQDHESDNEQFFGPGTRLTVL.

CDR3 residues: CASSEGGGGTDTQYF. The rearrangement links TRBV2 to TRBJ2-3. There are 15 residues in the CDR3. The germline CDR1 and CDR2 sequences are SNHLY and FYNNEI.

The genes are TRBV5-1 and TRBJ2-1; TCRdb reports TRBD2, a call that lacks DNA to check it against. CDR1 and CDR2 (germline): SGHRS, YFSETQ. CDR3 length equals 17 residues. The CDR3 here is CASSPWSSGSSYNEQFF.